A selection of T cell receptor beta chains follows, all from one sample in a study of beta chain features in type 1 diabetes. The table came from immunoSEQ multiplex PCR; TCRdb's copy has only in-frame clones and leaves some out. The sample consists of 600,000 to 700,000 clones, under 15% of them appearing once. The sequencing input was naive CD4+ T cells from blood. These receptors originate from a man aged 18 to 29 with type 1 diabetes. CDR3s leave out the opening cysteine and the closing phenylalanine or tryptophan.

len	v_gene	CDR3aa
11	TRBV6-5	ASSWGQGVGAF
9	TRBV5-1	ASSNTGELF
14	TRBV4-1	ASSQDRGAESYEQY
13	TRBV2	ASTLQGAHSDTQY
11	TRBV30	AWNGRVNTEAF
14	TRBV7-9	ASSKDPGQGRETQY
11	TRBV10-3	AIGGVNGNTIY
13	TRBV10-3	AINEGAASTDTQY
10	TRBV14	ASSQVVETQY
14	TRBV10-3	AILPTGTSKMDEQF
14	TRBV6-5	ASSSPGQGSGNTIY
13	TRBV9	ASSVAVSSYNEQF
14	TRBV4-1	ASSQGGLTANYGYT
13	TRBV9	ASSVAPRTGDEQF
13	TRBV4-1	ASSQGWQTTDTQY
13	TRBV7-2	ASSLQGGSGNTIY
12	TRBV10-3	AISVVGENTEAF
14	TRBV18	ASSPSRTGWADTQY
12	TRBV18	ASSPRDMNTEAF
11	TRBV29-1	SVPTGVNQPQH
11	TRBV29-1	SSRGGSQETQY
12	TRBV9	ASRPDDTPGAQY
14	TRBV6-5	ASSYASGPHNTEAF
10	TRBV13	ASSRTGLIRF
11	TRBV7-9	ASRPNPYTEAF
13	TRBV28	ASSSWDKYSIEAF
13	TRBV28	ASSLPRQGGNEQY
12	TRBV11-3	ASSSSGPGGEQF
16	TRBV30	AWSDGQGGGSYNSPLH
15	TRBV5-4	ASSRIGLADAYNEQF
11	TRBV23-1	ASSQWGHQPQH
11	TRBV4-1	ASSQGAGPGLY
15	TRBV5-1	ASSLEGTGVVKNIQY
14	TRBV30	AWSLDLGRETYEQY
14	TRBV7-9	ASSRVGSGVYNEQF
11	TRBV9	ASSVAGTDTQY
13	TRBV12-5	ASGLVSDFNNEQF
11	TRBV19	ASGLAGGGEQF
11	TRBV10-3	AISESGVEGYT
14	TRBV11-3	ASSPRTGASSYEQY
12	TRBV7-2	ASSPRAGPTEAF
13	TRBV5-1	ASSPGQGLNTEAF
11	TRBV30	AWSVGDGETQY
11	TRBV6-5	ASSQGLVTEAF
14	TRBV19	ASSIDRQGRTDTQY
12	TRBV5-1	ASSVEVGGDTQY
12	TRBV25-1	ASSRGEGPYGYT
15	TRBV7-6	ASSLAGAPSSYNEQF
9	TRBV7-9	ASTSQETQY
13	TRBV7-3	ASSHLSGPSPEAF
11	TRBV19	ASSLEGAGELF
14	TRBV10-3	AISAQTSGNTDTQY
13	TRBV10-3	AISESSTPLGEQY
12	TRBV25-1	ASTKWGGEETQY
13	TRBV7-2	ASSLDRLSSYEQY
13	TRBV7-9	ASSPLDRVDYGYT
13	TRBV4-1	ASSRGQGPNTEAF
10	TRBV19	ASSPRGGGYT
14	TRBV5-4	ASSPSLGGLSYGYT
15	TRBV19	ASSKTQGQGGSYEQY